These T cell receptor beta chains were read from a single sample in a study of CD8+CD57+ T cells in acquired aplastic anemia. TCRdb passed the reads through MiXCR, listing each CDR3 protein once. The repertoire has just over 450,000 distinct CDR3 sequences, 25% to 40% of them found once; the top ten carry roughly 0.89%. Material for sequencing was sorted CD4+, CD8+, or CD8+CD57+ T cells (not recorded which) from PBMCs. Every receptor here comes from a human donor with aplastic anemia. The CDR3 runs from the conserved cysteine through the conserved F or W. Fields, in order: V gene, D gene, clone size, J gene, CDR3 DNA, CDR3 protein. D genes are given only for firm matches. Only some rows state a clone size, as once, few, many or a class for expanded clones.

V: TRBV9
D: TRBD2
size: many
J: TRBJ2-2
DNA: TGTGCCAGCAGTGTCGGGGGGACCGGGGAGCTGTTTTTT
CDR3: CASSVGGTGELFF

V: TRBV4-2
D: .
size: many
J: TRBJ1-2
DNA: TGTGCCAGCAGCCAAGATACTCTAAACTATGGCTACACCTTC
CDR3: CASSQDTLNYGYTF

V: TRBV2
D: TRBD1
size: .
J: TRBJ1-2
DNA: TGTGCCAGCTGGGACAGGGGGCGCGGGGACTATGGCTACACCTTC
CDR3: CASWDRGRGDYGYTF

V: TRBV3-1
D: TRBD2
size: once
J: TRBJ2-4
DNA: TGTGCCAGCAGCCAAGTAACTAGCGGCCTAGCCAAAAACATTCAGTACTTC
CDR3: CASSQVTSGLAKNIQYF

V: TRBV20-1
D: .
size: .
J: TRBJ1-1
DNA: TGCAGTGCTAGAGACCCGGGCCCAGGGGTCAACACTGAAGCTTTCTTT
CDR3: CSARDPGPGVNTEAFF

V: TRBV7-3
D: TRBD1
size: few
J: TRBJ2-4
DNA: TGTGCCAGCAGCCTCACAGGGGACAGGGCTGACATTCAGTACTTC
CDR3: CASSLTGDRADIQYF

V: TRBV29-1
D: TRBD2
size: .
J: TRBJ2-1
DNA: TGCAGCGTTGAAGATCCTCCCCTTTTAGCGGGGGGGATTGAGCAGTTCTTC
CDR3: CSVEDPPLLAGGIEQFF

V: TRBV7-2
D: .
size: .
J: TRBJ1-3
DNA: TGTGCCAGCAGGGGGCCGGCCTCTGGAAACACCATATATTTT
CDR3: CASRGPASGNTIYF

V: TRBV19
D: .
size: few
J: TRBJ1-6
DNA: TGTGCCTGGACGACTCAAGGGGTTTCACCCCTCCACTTT
CDR3: CAWTTQGVSPLHF

V: TRBV25-1
D: TRBD1
size: .
J: TRBJ2-1
DNA: TGTGCCAGCAGCGCCGGGACAGGGGGCTTCAATGAGCAGTTCTTC
CDR3: CASSAGTGGFNEQFF

V: TRBV20-1
D: .
size: .
J: TRBJ1-5
DNA: TGCAGTGCTAGAGACGCTAAAGAAAGCGGACCCCAGCATTTT
CDR3: CSARDAKESGPQHF

V: TRBV7-8
D: .
size: many
J: TRBJ1-5
DNA: TGTGCCAGCAGCCTTCGAGACAATCAGCCCCAGCATTTT
CDR3: CASSLRDNQPQHF

V: TRBV6-5
D: .
size: few
J: TRBJ1-2
DNA: TGTGCCAGCAGTTACACAACTCTCCAGGACCTACGCGCTAACTATGGCTACACCTTC
CDR3: CASSYTTLQDLRANYGYTF

V: TRBV2
D: .
size: many
J: TRBJ1-1
DNA: TGTGCCAGCATTCGGGTTCAGAACACTGAAGCTTTCTTT
CDR3: CASIRVQNTEAFF

V: TRBV6-1
D: .
size: .
J: TRBJ2-5
DNA: TGTGCCAGCAGTGAGTCCCCCTTACAGACCCAGTACTTC
CDR3: CASSESPLQTQYF

V: TRBV20-1
D: .
size: few
J: TRBJ1-1
DNA: TGCAGTGCTAGCGCACGAGGGGTGCGGGCTTTCTTT
CDR3: CSASARGVRAFF

V: TRBV3-1
D: .
size: .
J: TRBJ2-3
DNA: TGTGCCAGCAGCCTCACTAGCAGGGGTAGCACAGATACGCAGTATTTT
CDR3: CASSLTSRGSTDTQYF

V: TRBV24-1
D: .
size: .
J: TRBJ1-2
DNA: TGTGCCACCAGTGCTGGACACTCGAGCCAAGTTGGCTACACCTTC
CDR3: CATSAGHSSQVGYTF

V: TRBV2
D: TRBD1
size: .
J: TRBJ2-7
DNA: TGTGCCAACGGACAGGGGACAAAGTCCTACGAGCAGTACTTC
CDR3: CANGQGTKSYEQYF

V: TRBV15
D: TRBD2
size: few
J: TRBJ2-7
DNA: TGTGCCACCAGCAGAGTACGGGGGGGCAACGAGCAGTACTTC
CDR3: CATSRVRGGNEQYF

V: TRBV20-1
D: TRBD1
size: many
J: TRBJ2-7
DNA: TGCAGTGCCGACCAACAGGGGAAGACCTCCTACGAGCAGTACTTC
CDR3: CSADQQGKTSYEQYF

V: TRBV24-1
D: TRBD2
size: .
J: TRBJ2-5
DNA: TGTGCCACCAGCAAAAGCCTAGCGGGAGGCCTCCAAGAGACCCAGTACTTC
CDR3: CATSKSLAGGLQETQYF

V: TRBV12-3/TRBV12-4
D: TRBD2
size: .
J: TRBJ2-1
DNA: TGTGCCAGCAGTACATCCGGAGGTAGCGGGGGGGGTGGGAATGAGCAGTTCTTC
CDR3: CASSTSGGSGGGGNEQFF

V: TRBV10-3
D: TRBD2
size: .
J: TRBJ2-7
DNA: TGTGCCAGCAGTGAAGAAACTAGCGGGAGACGGTGGGAGCAGTACTTC
CDR3: CASSEETSGRRWEQYF

V: TRBV18
D: .
size: few
J: TRBJ1-2
DNA: TGTGCCAGCTCACCGGAACGGGGGGCCGTCTATGGCTACACCTTC
CDR3: CASSPERGAVYGYTF

V: TRBV12-3/TRBV12-4
D: .
size: .
J: TRBJ2-5
DNA: TGTGCCAGCAGTCCCGGGACGTCCTCAGAGACCCAGTACTTC
CDR3: CASSPGTSSETQYF

V: TRBV20-1
D: .
size: many
J: TRBJ2-7
DNA: TGCAGTGCTACCCGCACTTCGAAAGACGAGCAGTACTTC
CDR3: CSATRTSKDEQYF

V: TRBV7-2
D: .
size: many
J: TRBJ2-2
DNA: TGTGCCAGCAGCTTAGCTGTAGCCGGGGAGCTGTTTTTT
CDR3: CASSLAVAGELFF

V: TRBV19
D: .
size: .
J: TRBJ2-7
DNA: TGTGCCAGTAGTACGTGGGACGGATCCTACGAGCAGTACTTC
CDR3: CASSTWDGSYEQYF

V: TRBV7-8
D: .
size: .
J: TRBJ1-6
DNA: TGTGCCAGCAGCTTATTAAGGGGTGGACCGTATAATTCACCCCCCCACTTT
CDR3: CASSLLRGGPYNSPPHF

V: TRBV7-2
D: TRBD1
size: .
J: TRBJ1-5
DNA: TGTGCCAGCAGCCGGGACAGGGGGCTTCAGCCCCAGCATTTT
CDR3: CASSRDRGLQPQHF

V: TRBV19
D: .
size: .
J: TRBJ1-1
DNA: TGTGCCCGTAAGGCTGGGGGCTATCGTAGCACTGAAGCTTTCTTT
CDR3: CARKAGGYRSTEAFF

V: TRBV2
D: TRBD2
size: .
J: TRBJ2-1
DNA: TGTGCCACCCGCTTGCCTAGCGGGAGGGAGTTCTTC
CDR3: CATRLPSGREFF

V: TRBV29-1
D: TRBD1
size: many
J: TRBJ1-2
DNA: TGCAGCGTGGACAGGGGAAACTATGGCTACACCTTC
CDR3: CSVDRGNYGYTF

V: TRBV19
D: .
size: few
J: TRBJ1-1
DNA: TGTGCCAGTAGTATCGGCCGGGGAGCTTTCTTT
CDR3: CASSIGRGAFF

V: TRBV10-3
D: .
size: .
J: TRBJ2-5
DNA: TGTGCCAGCAGACGAGGGGTTGGAGAGACCCAGTACTTC
CDR3: CASRRGVGETQYF

V: TRBV9
D: .
size: .
J: TRBJ1-4
DNA: TGTGCCAGCAGCGTAGAGATCGGACGGTCTAATGAAAAACTGTTTTTT
CDR3: CASSVEIGRSNEKLFF

V: TRBV10-2
D: TRBD1
size: .
J: TRBJ1-6
DNA: TGTGCCAGCAGTTACTTTTCCGGGACAGGGGGTAACTCACCCCTCCACTTT
CDR3: CASSYFSGTGGNSPLHF

V: TRBV7-9
D: .
size: many
J: TRBJ2-1
DNA: TGTGCCAGCAGCTTAGGGCAGTACAATGAGCAGTTCTTC
CDR3: CASSLGQYNEQFF

V: TRBV5-1
D: TRBD1
size: few
J: TRBJ1-6
DNA: TGCGCCAGCAGCTCTACAGGGGGCGACTATAATTCACCCCTCCACTTT
CDR3: CASSSTGGDYNSPLHF

V: TRBV30
D: .
size: few
J: TRBJ2-7
DNA: TGTGCCTGGAGGGGGGGGCTCGAGCAGTACTTC
CDR3: CAWRGGLEQYF

V: TRBV3-1
D: .
size: few
J: TRBJ2-7
DNA: TGTGCCAGCAGCAGAGGGACGGCCGAATACGAGCAGTACTTC
CDR3: CASSRGTAEYEQYF

V: TRBV9
D: .
size: .
J: TRBJ2-1
DNA: TGTGCCAGCAGCGTGGGTCTAGCTGACAATGAGCAGCTCTTC
CDR3: CASSVGLADNEQLF

V: TRBV19
D: .
size: many
J: TRBJ2-7
DNA: TGTGCCAGTAGTGACCGACAGATTAGGGGATGGGACGAGCAGTACTTC
CDR3: CASSDRQIRGWDEQYF

V: TRBV4-1
D: .
size: few
J: TRBJ2-7
DNA: TGCGCCAGCAGCCATACAGACAGTGTAGTTTTGTACTTC
CDR3: CASSHTDSVVLYF

V: TRBV28
D: .
size: many
J: TRBJ1-5
DNA: TGTGCCAGTCAGGACGCCAATCAGCCCCAGCATTTT
CDR3: CASQDANQPQHF